This TCR beta chain was identified during a study of cytomegalovirus exposure and HLA in healthy donors. Broader study findings: According to a later analysis, TCR clusters from the first cohort tended to co-occur in the 120 or so validation repertoires.

Produced via immunoSEQ multiplex PCR; TCRdb's table is partial and in-frame only. This sample yields around 150,000 clones, of which 85% are seen a single time; around 2% belongs to the top ten. As to this clone: Its cognate antigen is unknown.

Unmatched junction bases numbered 11, after V lost 5 bases and J lost 0 bases. From germline, CDR1 is LNHDA and CDR2 SQIVND (reference sequence). This CDR3 is 19 amino acids long. This sequence was found in a man aged 25-45 years in good health and CMV-seropositive. The sample comprised PBMCs. This chain connects TRBV19 to TRBJ2-6, with 9 bases matching TRBD2. The CDR3: CASSPTESGGPSGANVLTF. The CDR3 region has the DNA TGTGCCAGTAGTCCGACGGAGAGCGGGGGGCCCTCTGGGGCCAACGTCCTGACTTTC.